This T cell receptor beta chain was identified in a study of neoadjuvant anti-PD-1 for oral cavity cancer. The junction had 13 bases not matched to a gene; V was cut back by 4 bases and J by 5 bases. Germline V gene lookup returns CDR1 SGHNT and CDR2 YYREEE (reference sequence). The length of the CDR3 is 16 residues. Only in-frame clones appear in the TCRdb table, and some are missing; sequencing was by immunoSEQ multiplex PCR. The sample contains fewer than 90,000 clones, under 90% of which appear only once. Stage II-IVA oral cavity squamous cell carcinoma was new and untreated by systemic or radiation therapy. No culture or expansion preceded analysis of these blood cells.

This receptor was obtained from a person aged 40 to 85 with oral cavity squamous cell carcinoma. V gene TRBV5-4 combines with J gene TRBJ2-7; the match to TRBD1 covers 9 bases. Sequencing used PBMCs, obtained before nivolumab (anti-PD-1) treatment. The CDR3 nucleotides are TGTGCCAGCAGCCTAACCGGGACAGGGCCTTTGGACGAGCAGTACTTC. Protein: CASSLTGTGPLDEQYF.